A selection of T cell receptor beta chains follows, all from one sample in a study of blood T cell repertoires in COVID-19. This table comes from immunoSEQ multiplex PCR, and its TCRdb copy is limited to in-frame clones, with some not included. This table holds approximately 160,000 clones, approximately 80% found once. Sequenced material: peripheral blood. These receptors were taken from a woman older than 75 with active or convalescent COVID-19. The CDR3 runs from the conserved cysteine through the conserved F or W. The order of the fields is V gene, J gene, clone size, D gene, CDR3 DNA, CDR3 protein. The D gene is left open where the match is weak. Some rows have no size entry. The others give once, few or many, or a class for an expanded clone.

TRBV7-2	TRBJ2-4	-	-	TGTGCCAGCAGCTCCTCCGAACTGGCCAAAAACATTCAGTACTTC	CASSSSELAKNIQYF
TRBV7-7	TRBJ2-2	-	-	TGTGCTAGCAGCTTGAGGGACACCGGGGAGCTGTTTTTT	CASSLRDTGELFF
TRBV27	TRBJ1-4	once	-	TGTGCCAGCAGTTTTGCCCGGGCAACTAATGAAAAACTGTTTTTT	CASSFARATNEKLFF
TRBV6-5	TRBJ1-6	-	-	TGTGCCAGCAGGACAGGTAAGTATAATTCACCCCTCCACTTT	CASRTGKYNSPLHF
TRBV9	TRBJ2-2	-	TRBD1	TGTGCCAGCAGCAGGGGGCCGGACACCGGGGAGCTGTTTTTT	CASSRGPDTGELFF
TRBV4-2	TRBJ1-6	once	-	TGTGCCAGCAGCCAAGTAGAACAGGGCAATTCACCCCTCCACTTT	CASSQVEQGNSPLHF
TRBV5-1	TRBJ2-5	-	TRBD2	TGCGCCAGCAGCTTGAGAGGACTAGCGGGGGGGGCCGAAGAGACCCAGTACTTC	CASSLRGLAGGAEETQYF
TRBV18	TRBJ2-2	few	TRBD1	TGTGCCAGCTCTGGACAGGGGGCCTTGACCGGGGAGCTGTTTTTT	CASSGQGALTGELFF
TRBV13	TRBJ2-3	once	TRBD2	TGTGCCAGCAGCAAGACTAGCGTGGATACGCAGTATTTT	CASSKTSVDTQYF
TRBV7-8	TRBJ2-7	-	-	TGTGCCAGCAGCCCCCAGGGCGAGCAGTACTTC	CASSPQGEQYF
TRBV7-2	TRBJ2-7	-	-	TGTGCCAGCAGCTTAGAGTGGAGCTCCTACGAGCAGTACTTC	CASSLEWSSYEQYF
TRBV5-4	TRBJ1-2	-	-	TGTGCCAGCAGAATTGGGGAGTCGGTGAGCTACACCTTC	CASRIGESVSYTF
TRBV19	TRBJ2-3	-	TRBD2	TGTGCCAGTAGCCGCCGGGGGGGCGGCGCCGATACGCAGTATTTT	CASSRRGGGADTQYF
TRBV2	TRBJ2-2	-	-	TGTGCCAGCAGTGAGTCTACCCCGAACACCGGGGAGCTGTTTTTT	CASSESTPNTGELFF
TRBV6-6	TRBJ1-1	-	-	TGTGCCAGCAGTTACTCGTCTGTGAACACTGAAGCTTTCTTT	CASSYSSVNTEAFF
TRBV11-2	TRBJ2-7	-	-	TGTGCCAGCAGCCGGGACATCTCCTACGAGCAGTACTTC	CASSRDISYEQYF
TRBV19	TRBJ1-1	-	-	TGTGCCAGTAGGACGGGAGAGGGCTGGACTGAAGCTTTCTTT	CASRTGEGWTEAFF
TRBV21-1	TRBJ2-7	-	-	TGTGCCAGCAGCAAAGTCCCGGGGAAGGGCTACGAGCAGTACTTC	CASSKVPGKGYEQYF
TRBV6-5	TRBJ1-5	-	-	TGTGCCAGCAGTCTCGAGGGTGTCGGCAATCAGCCCCAGCATTTT	CASSLEGVGNQPQHF
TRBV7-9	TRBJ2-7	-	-	TGTGCCAGCAGCTCGGGGCAAGGCGGGGGCCGGTCCTACGAGCAGTACTTC	CASSSGQGGGRSYEQYF
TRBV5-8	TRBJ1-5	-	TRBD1	TGTGCCAGTCAAACAGGGGGCGGCAATCAGCCCCAGCATTTT	CASQTGGGNQPQHF
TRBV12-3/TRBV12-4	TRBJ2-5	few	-	TGTGCCTGCAATACCGGGGACCAAGAGACCCAGTACTTC	CACNTGDQETQYF
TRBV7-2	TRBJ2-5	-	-	TGTGCCAGCAGCTTAGCGCCGGGGGTCCTGTACTTC	CASSLAPGVLYF
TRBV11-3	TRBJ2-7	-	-	TGTGCCAGCAGCTTAGATGGCCGCGAGCAGTACTTC	CASSLDGREQYF
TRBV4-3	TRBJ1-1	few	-	TGCGCCAGCAGCCAAGATATGGGACTCATGAACACTGAAGCTTTCTTT	CASSQDMGLMNTEAFF
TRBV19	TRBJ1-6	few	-	TGTGCCAGCCGACCGGGTGGGTCCTATAATTCACCCCTCCACTTT	CASRPGGSYNSPLHF